These 22 T cell receptor beta chains originate from one sample sequenced in a study of control samples from healthy donors and cancer patients. The table came from immunoSEQ multiplex PCR; TCRdb's copy has only in-frame clones and leaves some out. The table has approximately 120,000 clones, just over 90% seen once. Sequenced input: blood. Receptor source: a human donor in good health. The donor label of this sample is uncertain.

This chain links TRBV7-6 with TRBJ1-5; the D is unclear. Looked up from germline, CDR1 is SGHVS and CDR2 is FNYEAQ. V gave up 1 base and J gave up 7 bases, with 17 bases separating them. This CDR3 is built from 16 residues. This CDR3 is CASSLGTSRSEQPQHF. As DNA, the CDR3 is TGTGCCAGCAGCTTAGGAACGTCGAGGAGTGAACAGCCCCAGCATTTT.

This clone occurred once. The chain has TRBV19 and TRBJ1-1; TRBD1 is a possible D gene (5 bases). The CDR3 runs 13 residues. Per germline, CDR1 LNHDA and CDR2 SQIVND (reference sequence). Deletions cut 9 bases from V and 1 base from J, with 12 bases between. Here the CDR3 reads CASRVNGNTEAFF. CDR3 DNA sequence: TGTGCCAGCAGGGTTAACGGGAACACTGAAGCTTTCTTT.

This chain connects TRBV6-5 to TRBJ1-1, with 8 bases fitting TRBD1. Per the germline V gene, CDR1 is MNHEY and CDR2 is SVGAGI. After removal of 6 bases from V and 7 bases from J, the junction contained 4 bases not matched to a gene. The CDR3 is made up of 12 amino acids. The CDR3 region has the DNA TGTGCCAGCAGCCAGACAGGGGTTGAAGCTTTCTTT. It is translated as CASSQTGVEAFF.

The V gene is TRBV24-1, the J gene TRBJ2-5; 12 bases agree with TRBD2. With V trimmed by 3 bases and J by 5 bases, 6 bases remained unmatched. CDR3 length equals 16 residues. The V gene's germline CDR1 is KGHDR and CDR2 SFDVKD. The CDR3 is CATSDGRLAGVETQYF. CDR3 nucleotide sequence: TGTGCCACCAGTGATGGAAGACTAGCGGGAGTTGAGACCCAGTACTTC.

A note on this clone: Other DNA sequences of this sample code for an identical CDR3. V and J are TRBV3-1 (or the pseudogene TRBV3-2) and TRBJ1-1, with D hard to call. The CDR3 extends over 15 amino acids. Looked up from germline, CDR1 is LGHDT and CDR2 is YNNKEL (reference sequence). V gave up 0 bases and J gave up 6 bases, with 14 bases separating them. In DNA form, the CDR3 reads TGTGCCAGCAGCCAAGAGAGCATGGGGATCCCTGAAGCTTTCTTT. This codes for CASSQESMGIPEAFF.

The V call is TRBV5-1, the J call TRBJ2-3, with TRBD2 matching 12 bases. CDR1 and CDR2 from the germline V gene are SGHRS and YFSETQ. The CDR3 covers 16 residues. Trimming cost V 5 bases and J 4 bases; bases outside gene matches: 8. The DNA for the CDR3 is TGCGCCAGCAGTCCAGCGCTAGCGGGGGGGCCAGATACGCAGTATTTT. It translates to CASSPALAGGPDTQYF. Full variable domain (remainder filled in from reference TRBV5-1 and TRBJ2-3): KAGVTQTPRYLIKTRGQQVTLSCSPISGHRSVSWYQQTPGQGLQFLFEYFSETQRNKGNFPGRFSGRQFSNSRSEMNVSTLELGDSALYLCASSPALAGGPDTQYFGPGTRLTVL.

Regarding this clone: The sample has other DNA sequences that encode this CDR3 too. The chain combines TRBV9 with TRBJ2-3, with TRBD2 identical over 7 bases. Unmatched junction bases numbered 7, after V lost 3 bases and J lost 0 bases. Germline loops: CDR1 SGDLS, CDR2 YYNGEE. The CDR3 runs to 16 residues. This CDR3 reads CASSAGLAASTDTQYF. The CDR3 nucleotides read TGTGCCAGCAGCGCGGGGCTAGCGGCCAGCACAGATACGCAGTATTTT. Complete variable domain (other parts from reference TRBV9 and TRBJ2-3): DSGVTQTPKHLITATGQRVTLRCSPRSGDLSVYWYQQSLDQGLQFLIQYYNGEERAKGNILERFSAQQFPDLHSELNLSSLELGDSALYFCASSAGLAASTDTQYFGPGTRLTVL.

The chain links TRBV9 to TRBJ2-3; D ambiguous. The CDR3 covers 14 residues. The V and J ends lost 3 bases and 4 bases respectively, with 12 bases between them. The germline gives CDR1 SGDLS, CDR2 YYNGEE. The CDR3 reads CASSGYDGADTQYF. The CDR3 coding sequence is TGTGCCAGCAGCGGATACGATGGGGCAGATACGCAGTATTTT.

This chain links TRBV3-1 (or the pseudogene TRBV3-2) with TRBJ2-7; 8 bases map to TRBD1. The CDR3 has 14 residues. The V segment lost 4 bases and the J segment 4 bases; nucleotides outside the gene matches: 6. In germline, CDR1 is LGHDT, CDR2 YNNKEL (reference sequence). The CDR3 nucleotides read TGTGCCAGCAGCCTTCCGGGACAGGTTTACGAGCAGTACTTC. Amino acids: CASSLPGQVYEQYF.

The V gene is TRBV9, the J gene TRBJ1-2; D possibly corresponds to TRBD1 (5 bases). The CDR3 spans 14 residues. The germline V and J ends were trimmed by 4 bases and 6 bases, with 16 bases remaining between them. Looked up from germline, CDR1 is SGDLS and CDR2 is YYNGEE. The CDR3 region has the DNA TGTGCCAGCAGCCCCATCGGGGGGTCTAATGGCTACACCTTC. This gives the protein CASSPIGGSNGYTF. Looking up the rest from reference TRBV9 and TRBJ1-2 gives the full variable domain: DSGVTQTPKHLITATGQRVTLRCSPRSGDLSVYWYQQSLDQGLQFLIQYYNGEERAKGNILERFSAQQFPDLHSELNLSSLELGDSALYFCASSPIGGSNGYTFGSGTRLTVV.

This clone was observed once. V gene TRBV11-2 combines with J gene TRBJ2-1; the D call may be TRBD1 or TRBD2 (5 bases each). Germline values: CDR1 SGHAT, CDR2 FQNNGV. The CDR3 consists of 14 residues. With 4 bases removed from V and 4 bases from J, the gap between germline ends came to 11 bases. The CDR3 region has the DNA TGTGCCAGCAGCTCCTGGGACGGTTACAATGAGCAGTTCTTC. It is translated as CASSSWDGYNEQFF.

This chain uses TRBV6-5 with TRBJ2-5; 7 bases align to TRBD2. From germline, CDR1 is MNHEY and CDR2 SVGAGI. V lost 6 bases to trimming and J lost 4 bases; unmatched junction nucleotides: 11. The CDR3 extends over 15 amino acids. The CDR3, as DNA: TGTGCCAGCAGCTCCCCCGGGGCGGGGGTAGAGACCCAGTACTTC. Its protein product is CASSSPGAGVETQYF.

The chain couples TRBV10-3 to TRBJ1-1; 7 bases fit TRBD1. CDR1 and CDR2 from the germline V gene are ENHRY and SYGVKD. Trimming took 6 bases from V and 4 from J; bases not matched to a gene: 11. This CDR3 region has 15 residues. CDR3 in amino acids: CAISTDRVGGTEAFF. In DNA, the CDR3 is TGTGCCATCAGCACCGACAGGGTGGGGGGCACTGAAGCTTTCTTT.

J is TRBJ1-1 and V is TRBV29-1; D not resolved. CDR1 is SQVTM and CDR2 is ANQGSEA in the germline V gene. V gave up 3 bases and J gave up 8 bases, with 13 bases separating them. The CDR3 covers 12 residues. This chain's CDR3 is CSVDTQEKEAFF. The CDR3 DNA reads TGCAGCGTTGATACCCAGGAGAAAGAAGCTTTCTTT.

The rearrangement links TRBV19 to TRBJ1-4, with 9 bases lining up with TRBD1. The V segment lost 5 bases and the J segment 1 base; nucleotides outside the gene matches: 8. Per germline, CDR1 LNHDA and CDR2 SQIVND (reference sequence). The CDR3 consists of 17 residues. The CDR3 region is CASSDRRTGVTNEKLFF. DNA of the CDR3: TGTGCCAGTAGTGACCGCCGGACAGGGGTAACTAATGAAAAACTGTTTTTT.

The chain joins TRBV28 to TRBJ1-1; no clear D. The CDR3 extends over 12 amino acids. Trimming removed 1 base at V and 11 bases at J, with 11 bases between. CDR1 MDHEN and CDR2 SYDVKM come from the germline V gene. The CDR3 nucleotides are TGTGCCAGCAGTTTATCGGTCCCCTTGGCTTTCTTT. This codes for CASSLSVPLAFF.

The genes are TRBV6-5 and TRBJ2-2, with TRBD2 identical over 7 bases. Unmatched junction bases numbered 8, after V lost 7 bases and J lost 6 bases. This CDR3 has 14 residues. From germline, CDR1 is MNHEY and CDR2 SVGAGI. This chain's CDR3 is CASKSGGRAGELFF. Written as DNA, the CDR3 is TGTGCCAGCAAGTCGGGGGGAAGGGCCGGGGAGCTGTTTTTT.

This clone was seen a single time. DNA for the CDR3: TGTGCCAGCAGCCAAGCGGGACAGGGGTTCGGTGAGCAGTTCTTC. Translation: CASSQAGQGFGEQFF. V gene TRBV3-1 (or the pseudogene TRBV3-2) combines with J gene TRBJ2-1, with 10 nucleotides matching TRBD1. There are 15 residues in the CDR3. Germline V gene data show CDR1 as LGHDT and CDR2 as YNNKEL (reference sequence). The trim removed 1 base at V and 9 bases at J, leaving 6 bases unmatched.

The chain employs TRBV9 and TRBJ1-2, with TRBD1 as a possible D gene (5 bases). This CDR3 is built from 14 residues. Trimming left V 2 bases short and J 7 bases short, with 15 bases between. Germline CDR1 reads SGDLS; CDR2 reads YYNGEE. The CDR3 sequence: CASSVGGMDPGYTF. The DNA of the CDR3 is TGTGCCAGCAGCGTTGGGGGTATGGATCCTGGCTACACCTTC.

V usage is TRBV25-1 and J usage is TRBJ2-1, with D possibly TRBD2 on 6 matching bases. Per the germline V gene, CDR1 is MGHDK and CDR2 is SYGVNS. The CDR3 covers 15 residues. V was pared by 7 bases and J by 4 bases, with 17 bases between. Here the CDR3 reads CASTGTFRGYNEQFF. The CDR3 DNA reads as TGTGCCAGCACCGGGACCTTTCGGGGGTACAATGAGCAGTTCTTC.

V usage is TRBV4-2 and J usage is TRBJ2-6; D may be TRBD1 (6 bases). Deletions cut 3 bases from V and 0 bases from J, with 9 bases between. Germline assignment: CDR1 LGHNA and CDR2 YNFKEQ. This CDR3 comprises 16 residues. CDR3 sequence: CASSQDSSSGANVLTF. The CDR3 nucleotides read TGTGCCAGCAGCCAGGACAGCAGCTCTGGGGCCAACGTCCTGACTTTC.

V gene TRBV3-1 (or the pseudogene TRBV3-2) combines with J gene TRBJ2-2; unclear D gene. CDR3 length: 16 residues. Trimming removed 4 bases at V and 5 bases at J, with 17 bases between. Germline CDR1 and CDR2: LGHDT and YNNKEL (reference sequence). CDR3 DNA: TGTGCCAGCAGCCGCGGACCCCAGATTATGACCGGGGAGCTGTTTTTT. Amino acid sequence: CASSRGPQIMTGELFF.